These 8 T cell receptor beta chains were sequenced from one sample in a study of OX40 agonist ivuxolimab in advanced cancers. Here immunoSEQ multiplex PCR was the method, and the copy in TCRdb shows in-frame clones only, minus some. Among around 37,000 clones, 83% were seen once, and the ten largest hold 20% to 25%. The source was CD4+ or CD8+ T cells sorted from blood, collected in a trial of the OX40 agonist ivuxolimab. Receptors were obtained from an adult with an advanced solid tumor such as melanoma, head and neck, liver or kidney cancer.

The table lists this clone with a few counts. The V gene is TRBV13, the J gene TRBJ2-5, with 9 positions matching TRBD2. V was clipped by 0 bases and J by 3 bases; unmatched bases: 2. CDR1 and CDR2 from the germline V gene are PRHDT and FYEKMQ (reference sequence). This CDR3 comprises 15 residues. The CDR3 loop is CASSLGPSGEETQYF. CDR3 coding DNA: TGTGCCAGCAGCTTAGGCCCTAGCGGGGAAGAGACCCAGTACTTC. Combining the CDR3 with reference TRBV13 and TRBJ2-5 gives the whole variable domain AAGVIQSPRHLIKEKRETATLKCYPIPRHDTVYWYQQGPGQDPQFLISFYEKMQSDKGSIPDRFSAQQFSDYHSELNMSSLELGDSALYFCASSLGPSGEETQYFGPGTRLLVL.

V usage is TRBV14 and J usage is TRBJ2-7; D call uncertain. V lost 4 bases and J 4 bases, leaving 11 bases between the germline ends. Germline V gives CDR1 SGHDN, CDR2 FVKESK. The CDR3 loop spans 13 amino acids. This CDR3 reads CASSPRPQYEQYF. In DNA form, the CDR3 reads TGTGCCAGCAGCCCCCGACCCCAATACGAGCAGTACTTC. Full variable domain (outside the CDR3, taken from reference TRBV14 and TRBJ2-7): EAGVTQFPSHSVIEKGQTVTLRCDPISGHDNLYWYRRVMGKEIKFLLHFVKESKQDESGMPNNRFLAERTGGTYSTLKVQPAELEDSGVYFCASSPRPQYEQYFGPGTRLTVT.

This sequence joins TRBV29-1 and TRBJ2-2; D could derive from TRBD1 or TRBD2 (6 bases each). There are 13 residues in the CDR3. CDR1 is SQVTM, CDR2 ANQGSEA, per germline. Trimming took off 8 bases at V and 0 bases at J, with 10 bases between the two ends. The CDR3 is CSSRGANTGELFF. The CDR3 nucleotides are TGCAGCTCTAGGGGGGCGAACACCGGGGAGCTGTTTTTT.

In its sample, this clone was seen a few times. The chain is built from TRBV7-8 and TRBJ1-4; D might be TRBD1 (5 bases). Germline V gene lookup returns CDR1 SGHVS and CDR2 FQNEAQ. This CDR3 has 15 residues. V was clipped by 2 bases and J by 8 bases, with 15 bases between them. The CDR3 sequence: CASSLRQGPVEKLFF. The CDR3 DNA sequence: TGTGCCAGCAGCTTACGTCAGGGCCCGGTGGAAAAACTGTTTTTT.

This clone was counted a single time. The chain recombines TRBV30 with TRBJ1-1; 8 bases agree with TRBD1. The germline V gene encodes CDR1 GTSNPN and CDR2 SVGIG (reference sequence). The CDR3 runs to 13 residues. V was pared by 4 bases and J by 5 bases, with 6 bases of the junction left unmatched. CDR3 DNA sequence: TGTGCCTGGACTACGACAGGGGCAACTGAAGCTTTCTTT. Protein: CAWTTTGATEAFF.

The rearrangement joins TRBV18 to TRBJ2-3; D is ambiguous. The CDR3 contains 16 residues. Germline CDR1 is KGHSH and CDR2 is LQKENI. The V end was cut by 3 bases, the J end by 0 bases, with 13 bases between. The DNA of the CDR3 is TGTGCCAGCTCACCTCCGGAGTGGGGTAGCACAGATACGCAGTATTTT. Protein product: CASSPPEWGSTDTQYF.

The J gene is TRBJ2-7, the V gene TRBV4-2; TRBD2 agrees at 9 bases. CDR1 and CDR2 (germline): LGHNA, YNFKEQ. CDR3 length equals 15 residues. After removal of 3 bases from V and 3 bases from J, the junction contained 6 bases not matched to a gene. In DNA, the CDR3 is TGTGCCAGCAGCCACGAGACTAGCGGAAACTACGAGCAGTACTTC. This sequence encodes CASSHETSGNYEQYF.

The chain is built from TRBV29-1 and TRBJ2-7; 7 nucleotides align to TRBD2. J gave up 2 bases and V 7 bases, and 14 bases lay outside the gene matches. CDR1 SQVTM and CDR2 ANQGSEA come from the germline V gene. This CDR3 is 15 amino acids long. The CDR3 DNA follows: TGCAGCGCCGAACGTGGGGGAGGGACGACCTACGAGCAGTACTTC. Protein product: CSAERGGGTTYEQYF.